Included here is one TCR beta chain sequence, with context. Its specificity is not known. There are 13 residues in the CDR3. Between the trimmed V and J ends, which lost 1 base and 8 bases, there was a span of 9 bases. Germline CDR1 SGHNT, CDR2 YENEEA. This record belongs to a study of vaccination and CD4 T cells after COVID-19. Oncomine TCR Beta short-read sequencing was applied to DNA from cultured CD4+ T cells. MiXCR was run by TCRdb on the PCR reads, yielding one entry per CDR3 protein. The data hold 5,000 or so distinct CDR3 sequences, with 44% observed a single time. Treatment reported: roughly 11-day PBMC culture with coronavirus spike peptide pools or control peptides (ViraFEST assay). PCR tests turned positive between March and December 2020, before US Alpha, Beta and Delta variants.

The sample in question was CD4+ T cells from blood, cultured in vitro, obtained after SARS-CoV-2 vaccination. This TCR derives from a human donor who had recovered from COVID-19. The J gene is TRBJ2-1, the V gene TRBV11-3, with no clear D. CDR3 bases: TGTGCCAGCAGCTTAGTGCCCCTCGATGAGCAGTTCTTC. This sequence encodes CASSLVPLDEQFF.